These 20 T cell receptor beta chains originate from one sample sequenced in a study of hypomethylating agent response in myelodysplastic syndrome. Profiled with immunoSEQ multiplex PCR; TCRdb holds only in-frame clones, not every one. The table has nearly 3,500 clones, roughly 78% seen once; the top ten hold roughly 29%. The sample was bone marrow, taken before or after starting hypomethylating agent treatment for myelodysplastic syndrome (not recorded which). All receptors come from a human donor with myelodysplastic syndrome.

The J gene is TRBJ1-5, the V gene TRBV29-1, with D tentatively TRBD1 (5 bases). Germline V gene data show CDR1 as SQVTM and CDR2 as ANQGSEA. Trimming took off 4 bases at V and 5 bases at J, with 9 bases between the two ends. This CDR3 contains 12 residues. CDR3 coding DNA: TGCAGCGTTGGGGACGAGGATCAGCCCCAGCATTTT. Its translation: CSVGDEDQPQHF. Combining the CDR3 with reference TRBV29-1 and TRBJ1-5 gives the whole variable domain SAVISQKPSRDICQRGTSLTIQCQVDSQVTMMFWYRQQPGQSLTLIATANQGSEATYESGFVIDKFPISRPNLTFSTLTVSNMSPEDSSIYLCSVGDEDQPQHFGDGTRLSIL.

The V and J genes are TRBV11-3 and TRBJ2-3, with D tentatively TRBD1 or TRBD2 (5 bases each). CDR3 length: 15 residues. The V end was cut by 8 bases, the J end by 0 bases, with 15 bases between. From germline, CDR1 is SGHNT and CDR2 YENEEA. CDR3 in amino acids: CASQRGDSSTDTQYF. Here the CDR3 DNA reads TGTGCCAGCCAAAGGGGAGATTCGAGCACAGATACGCAGTATTTT.

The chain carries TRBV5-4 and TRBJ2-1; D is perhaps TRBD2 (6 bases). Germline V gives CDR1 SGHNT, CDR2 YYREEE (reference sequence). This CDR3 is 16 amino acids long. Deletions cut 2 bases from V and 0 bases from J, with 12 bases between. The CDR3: CASSFGAGNSYNEQFF. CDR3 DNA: TGTGCCAGCAGCTTTGGGGCGGGAAACTCCTACAATGAGCAGTTCTTC.

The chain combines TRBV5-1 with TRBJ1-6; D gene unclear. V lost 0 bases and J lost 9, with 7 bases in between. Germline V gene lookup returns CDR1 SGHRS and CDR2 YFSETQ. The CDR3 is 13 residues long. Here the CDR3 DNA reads TGCGCCAGCAGCTTGGAGGAGGGTTCACCCCTCCACTTT. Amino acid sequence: CASSLEEGSPLHF.

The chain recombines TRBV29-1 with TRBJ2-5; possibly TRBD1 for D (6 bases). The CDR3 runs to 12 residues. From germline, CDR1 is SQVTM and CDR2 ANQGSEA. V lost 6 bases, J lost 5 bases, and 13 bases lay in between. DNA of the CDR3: TGCAGCGTGACAGGACGTCGGGAGACCCAGTACTTC. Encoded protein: CSVTGRRETQYF.

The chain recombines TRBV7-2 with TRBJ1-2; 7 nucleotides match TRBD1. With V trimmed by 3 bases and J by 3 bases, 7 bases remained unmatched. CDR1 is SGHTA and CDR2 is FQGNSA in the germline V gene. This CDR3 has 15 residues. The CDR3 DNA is TGTGCCAGCAGCTTGACAGGGATCCTCGACTATGGCTACACCTTC. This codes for CASSLTGILDYGYTF.

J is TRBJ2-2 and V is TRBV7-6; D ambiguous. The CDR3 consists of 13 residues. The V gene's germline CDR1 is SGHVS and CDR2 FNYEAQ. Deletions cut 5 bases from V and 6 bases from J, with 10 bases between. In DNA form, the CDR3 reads TGTGCCAGCAGCCCCCGTAGCCCCGGGGAGCTGTTTTTT. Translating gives CASSPRSPGELFF.

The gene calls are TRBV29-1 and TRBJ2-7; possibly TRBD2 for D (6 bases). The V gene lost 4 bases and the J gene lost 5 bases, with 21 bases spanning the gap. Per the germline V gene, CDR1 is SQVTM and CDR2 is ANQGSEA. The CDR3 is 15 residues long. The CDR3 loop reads CSVAGRRTLFDEQYF. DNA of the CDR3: TGCAGCGTTGCGGGGAGGAGGACACTATTTGACGAGCAGTACTTC.

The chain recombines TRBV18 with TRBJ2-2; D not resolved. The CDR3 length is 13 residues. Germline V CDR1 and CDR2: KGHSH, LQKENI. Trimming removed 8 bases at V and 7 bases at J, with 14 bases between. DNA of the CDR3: TGTGCCAGCCGGCCCCAGAATGACGGGGAGCTGTTTTTT. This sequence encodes CASRPQNDGELFF. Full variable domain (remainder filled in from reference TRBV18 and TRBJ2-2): NAGVMQNPRHLVRRRGQEARLRCSPMKGHSHVYWYRQLPEEGLKFMVYLQKENIIDESGMPKERFSAEFPKEGPSILRIQQVVRGDSAAYFCASRPQNDGELFFGEGSRLTVL.

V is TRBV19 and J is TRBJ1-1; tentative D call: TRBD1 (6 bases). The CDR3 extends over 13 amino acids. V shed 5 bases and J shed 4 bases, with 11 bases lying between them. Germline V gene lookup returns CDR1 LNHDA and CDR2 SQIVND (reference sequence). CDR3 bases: TGTGCCAGTAGTGGACAGCGAGGCACTGAAGCTTTCTTT. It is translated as CASSGQRGTEAFF.

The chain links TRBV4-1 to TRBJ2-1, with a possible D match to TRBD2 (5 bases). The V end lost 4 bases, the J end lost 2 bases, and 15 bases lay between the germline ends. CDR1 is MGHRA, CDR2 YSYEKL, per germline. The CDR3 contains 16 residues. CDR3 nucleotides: TGCGCCAGCAGCCCTCTTAGAGGGAGCGCCTACAATGAGCAGTTCTTC. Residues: CASSPLRGSAYNEQFF.

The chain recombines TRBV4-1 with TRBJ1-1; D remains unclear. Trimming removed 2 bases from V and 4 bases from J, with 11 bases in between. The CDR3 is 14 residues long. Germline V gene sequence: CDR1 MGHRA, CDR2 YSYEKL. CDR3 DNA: TGCGCCAGCAGCCAATTCAGCGGGGTCACTGAAGCTTTCTTT. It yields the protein CASSQFSGVTEAFF.

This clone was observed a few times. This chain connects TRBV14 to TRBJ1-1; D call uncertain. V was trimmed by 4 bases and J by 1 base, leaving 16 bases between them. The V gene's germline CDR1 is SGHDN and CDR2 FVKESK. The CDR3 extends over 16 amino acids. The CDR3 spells CASSRFSGWENTEAFF. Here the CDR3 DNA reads TGTGCCAGCAGCCGATTCTCGGGTTGGGAGAACACTGAAGCTTTCTTT.

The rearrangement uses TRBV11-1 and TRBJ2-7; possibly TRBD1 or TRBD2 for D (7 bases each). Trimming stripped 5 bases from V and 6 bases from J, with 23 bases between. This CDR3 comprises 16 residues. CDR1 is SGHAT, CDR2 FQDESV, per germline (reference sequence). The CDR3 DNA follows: TGTGCCAGCAGCCTAGGGGGGGGCTCGACAGGGCCCGAGCAGTACTTC. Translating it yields CASSLGGGSTGPEQYF.

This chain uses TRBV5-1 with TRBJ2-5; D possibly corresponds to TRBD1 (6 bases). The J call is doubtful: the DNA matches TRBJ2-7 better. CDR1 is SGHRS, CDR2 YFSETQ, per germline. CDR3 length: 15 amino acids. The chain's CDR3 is CASSLGAGETYEQYF. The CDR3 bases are TGCGCCAGCAGCTTGGGCGCAGGGGAAACCTACGAGCAGTACTTC.

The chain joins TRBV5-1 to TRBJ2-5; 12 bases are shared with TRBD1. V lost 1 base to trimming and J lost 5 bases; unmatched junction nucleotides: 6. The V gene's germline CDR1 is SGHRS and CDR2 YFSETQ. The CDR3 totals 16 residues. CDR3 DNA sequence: TGCGCCAGCAGCTTGATGGGACAGGGGGCTGGGGAGACCCAGTACTTC. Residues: CASSLMGQGAGETQYF.

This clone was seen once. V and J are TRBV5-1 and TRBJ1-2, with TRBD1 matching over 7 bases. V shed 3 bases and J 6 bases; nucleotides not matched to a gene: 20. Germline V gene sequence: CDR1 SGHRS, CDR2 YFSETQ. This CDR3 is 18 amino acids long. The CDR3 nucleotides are TGCGCCAGCAGCTCCCTGAACGTTAACAGGGGCCTTCCGGATGGCTACACCTTC. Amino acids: CASSSLNVNRGLPDGYTF.

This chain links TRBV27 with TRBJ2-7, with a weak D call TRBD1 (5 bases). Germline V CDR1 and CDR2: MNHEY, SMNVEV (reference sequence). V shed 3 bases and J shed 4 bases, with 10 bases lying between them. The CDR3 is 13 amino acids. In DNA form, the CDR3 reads TGTGCCAGCAGTTTGCCAGGGTCTTACGAGCAGTACTTC. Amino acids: CASSLPGSYEQYF.

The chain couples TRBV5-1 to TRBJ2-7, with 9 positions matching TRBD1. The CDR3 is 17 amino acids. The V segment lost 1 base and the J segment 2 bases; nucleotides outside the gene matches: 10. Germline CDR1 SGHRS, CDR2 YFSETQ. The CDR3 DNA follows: TGCGCCAGCAGCTTGAGCGGCGGGACAGGGCGAACCTACGAGCAGTACTTC. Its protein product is CASSLSGGTGRTYEQYF.

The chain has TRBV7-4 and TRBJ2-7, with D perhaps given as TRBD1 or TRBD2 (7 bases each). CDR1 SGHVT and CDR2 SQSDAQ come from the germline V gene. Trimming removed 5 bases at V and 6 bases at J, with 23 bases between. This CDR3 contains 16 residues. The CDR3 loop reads CASSLGGGSTGPEQYF. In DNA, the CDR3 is TGTGCCAGCAGCCTAGGGGGGGGCTCGACAGGGCCCGAGCAGTACTTC.